The source of this T cell receptor beta chain is a study of cytomegalovirus exposure and HLA in healthy donors. Study-wide results and limits: TCR beta chains numbering 164 were designated cytomegalovirus-associated. Later on, a genetic analysis was performed. It linked a missense variant in DCLRE1C with V- and J-gene trimming of TCR beta.

In the case of this clone: Its antigen is not identified.

CDR1 is SGHRS and CDR2 is YFSETQ in the germline V gene. V was trimmed by 0 bases and J by 2 bases, leaving 11 bases between them. The CDR3 runs to 15 residues. PCR primers comprised 60 Vbeta and 13 Jbeta primers. TCRdb's copy holds only in-frame clones and misses some; the assay was immunoSEQ multiplex PCR. The sample holds roughly 130,000 clones; about 73% are singletons and the top ten take roughly 6%. Though probably carrying unrecorded immune exposures, donors were nominally healthy at sampling. This TCR was sampled from a woman aged 45-60 years in good health and CMV-seropositive. The sequencing input was PBMCs. The rearrangement joins TRBV5-1 to TRBJ1-1; D possibly corresponds to TRBD1 (6 bases). The CDR3 coding sequence is TGCGCCAGCAGCTTGGGCACAGGGTACAACACTGAAGCTTTCTTT. This sequence encodes CASSLGTGYNTEAFF.